The 10 T cell receptor beta chains below all came from one sample that was sequenced in a study of shared clonotypes between healthy human individuals. Measured with immunoSEQ multiplex PCR; TCRdb has only the in-frame clones, and not every one. The repertoire holds approximately 1.4 million clones, with about 98% as singletons. Sequenced: naive CD4+ T cells sorted from blood. Subset of the sample: CD45RA+ positively selected. These receptor sequences come from a young man in good health.

This sequence joins TRBV4-1 and TRBJ2-1; 10 bases agree with TRBD1. V trimming: 0 bases; J trimming: 7 bases; junction bases outside the gene matches: 6. Germline V gene sequence: CDR1 MGHRA, CDR2 YSYEKL. This CDR3 is built from 16 residues. DNA for the CDR3: TGCGCCAGCAGCCAAGAGGGGACAGGGGTAGTAAATGAGCAGTTCTTC. Its translation is CASSQEGTGVVNEQFF.

The V and J genes are TRBV5-4 and TRBJ2-7; tentatively, D is TRBD1 (6 bases). Germline lookup yields CDR1 SGHNT and CDR2 YYREEE (reference sequence). V lost 5 bases, J lost 7 bases, and 16 bases lay in between. The CDR3 loop spans 13 amino acids. CDR3 coding DNA: TGTGCCAGCAGTTCCACAGGGTTGGGGGAGCAGTACTTC. This encodes CASSSTGLGEQYF.

The chain recombines TRBV14 with TRBJ2-7; TRBD1 matches at 8 bases. Unmatched junction bases numbered 8, after V lost 4 bases and J lost 3 bases. The CDR3 consists of 15 residues. CDR1 is SGHDN, CDR2 FVKESK, per germline. In DNA, the CDR3 is TGTGCCAGCAGCCTTACGGACAGGGTGAGCTACGAGCAGTACTTC. Its protein product is CASSLTDRVSYEQYF.

The chain recombines TRBV6-6 with TRBJ1-5; D may be TRBD1 (6 bases). The ends were cut back, 5 bases at V and 7 bases at J, with 15 bases in the middle. Germline V gives CDR1 MNHNY, CDR2 SVGAGI (reference sequence). The CDR3 length is 14 residues. The CDR3 reads CASSQSGVSQPQHF. The CDR3 nucleotides read TGTGCCAGCAGTCAATCAGGGGTTTCACAGCCCCAGCATTTT.

The V gene is TRBV6-5, the J gene TRBJ2-7, with 10 bases lining up with TRBD2. J lost 4 bases, V lost 6 bases, and 9 bases had no gene match. The CDR3 is 15 residues long. The germline CDR1 and CDR2 sequences are MNHEY and SVGAGI. The CDR3 DNA reads as TGTGCCAGCAGAGCGGGAGGGCGCGGAGGGTACGAGCAGTACTTC. Protein: CASRAGGRGGYEQYF.

In this sample, this clone turned up once. Other nucleotide sequences from this sample produce the same CDR3. The chain links TRBV27 to TRBJ2-2; D not resolved. Germline lookup yields CDR1 MNHEY and CDR2 SMNVEV (reference sequence). The CDR3 has 14 amino acids. V was shortened by 3 bases and J by 0 bases, with 5 bases between the two germline ends. The CDR3 DNA is TGTGCCAGCAGTTTGTCAGCGAACACCGGGGAGCTGTTTTTT. This sequence encodes CASSLSANTGELFF.

The sample holds one count of this clone. CDR3 sequence reads: CASSVGQINEQFF. The CDR3 coding sequence is TGTGCCAGCAGCGTAGGGCAGATCAATGAGCAGTTCTTC. The chain recombines TRBV9 with TRBJ2-1; no clear D. The CDR3 consists of 13 residues. Trimming took 0 bases from V and 6 from J, leaving 7 bases between them. The V gene's germline CDR1 is SGDLS and CDR2 YYNGEE.

This sequence joins TRBV6-1 and TRBJ2-3; no clear D. This CDR3 is built from 13 residues. Trimming removed 2 bases from V and 11 bases from J, with 14 bases in between. The V gene's germline CDR1 is MNHNS and CDR2 SASEGT. CDR3 in DNA: TGTGCCAGCAGTGAAATCCGGTTATCGTGGCAGTATTTT. Translated: CASSEIRLSWQYF.

The chain has TRBV18 and TRBJ2-2; D ambiguous. In germline, CDR1 is KGHSH, CDR2 LQKENI. The CDR3 contains 14 residues. Trimming stripped 4 bases from V and 0 bases from J, with 6 bases between. The CDR3 DNA is TGTGCCAGCTCACATCTTACGAACACCGGGGAGCTGTTTTTT. It translates to CASSHLTNTGELFF.

This chain links TRBV7-6 with TRBJ2-1; D may be TRBD2 (6 bases). This CDR3 comprises 18 residues. Trimming removed 1 base at V and 0 bases at J, with 16 bases between. CDR1 is SGHVS, CDR2 FNYEAQ, per germline. In nucleotides, the CDR3 is TGTGCCAGCAGCTTAGTGGGGCGGAGGGTCAGCTCCTACAATGAGCAGTTCTTC. Protein sequence: CASSLVGRRVSSYNEQFF. The full variable domain, in which reference TRBV7-6 and TRBJ2-1 provide the parts outside the CDR3, is GAGVSQSPRYKVTKRGQDVALRCDPISGHVSLYWYRQALGQGPEFLTYFNYEAQQDKSGLPNDRFSAERPEGSISTLTIQRTEQRDSAMYRCASSLVGRRVSSYNEQFFGPGTRLTVL.